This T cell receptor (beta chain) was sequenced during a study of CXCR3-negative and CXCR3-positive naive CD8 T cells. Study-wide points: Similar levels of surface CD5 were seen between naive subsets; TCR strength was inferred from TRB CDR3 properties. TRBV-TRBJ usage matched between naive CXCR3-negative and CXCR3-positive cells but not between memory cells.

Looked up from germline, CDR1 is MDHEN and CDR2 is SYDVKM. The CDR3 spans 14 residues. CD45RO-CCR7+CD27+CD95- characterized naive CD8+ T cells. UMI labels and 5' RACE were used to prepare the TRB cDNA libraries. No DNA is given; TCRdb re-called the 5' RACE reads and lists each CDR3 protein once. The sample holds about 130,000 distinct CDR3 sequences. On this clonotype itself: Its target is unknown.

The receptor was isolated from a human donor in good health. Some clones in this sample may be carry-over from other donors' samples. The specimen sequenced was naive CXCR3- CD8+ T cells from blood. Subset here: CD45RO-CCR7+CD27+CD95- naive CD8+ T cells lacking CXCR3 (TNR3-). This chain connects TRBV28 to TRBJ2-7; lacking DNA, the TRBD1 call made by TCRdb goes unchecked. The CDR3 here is CASSPHRECNEQYF.